The 25 T cell receptor beta chains below come from one sample, sequenced in a study of cytomegalovirus exposure and HLA in healthy donors. Amplification used 60 Vbeta primers and 13 Jbeta primers. The table came from immunoSEQ multiplex PCR; TCRdb's copy has only in-frame clones and leaves some out. The data contain about 92,000 clones, over 75% of them singletons. The specimen sequenced was PBMCs. The receptors derive from a man aged 18 to 35 in good health and CMV-seronegative.

This clone appeared a few times. The rearrangement joins TRBV5-1 to TRBJ2-7, with D possibly matching TRBD1 (6 bases). Trimming removed 3 bases from V and 3 bases from J, with 22 bases in between. The CDR3 is 17 residues long. The V gene's germline CDR1 is SGHRS and CDR2 YFSETQ. The CDR3 DNA follows: TGCGCCAGCAGCTCCTACAGGGAGCTACGAGGGAACTACGAGCAGTACTTC. Translation gives CASSSYRELRGNYEQYF. Together with reference TRBV5-1 and TRBJ2-7, the CDR3 gives the full variable domain: KAGVTQTPRYLIKTRGQQVTLSCSPISGHRSVSWYQQTPGQGLQFLFEYFSETQRNKGNFPGRFSGRQFSNSRSEMNVSTLELGDSALYLCASSSYRELRGNYEQYFGPGTRLTVT.

This chain joins TRBV30 and TRBJ2-1, with 9 nucleotides matching TRBD1. The germline V gene encodes CDR1 GTSNPN and CDR2 SVGIG (reference sequence). The CDR3 covers 14 residues. The V segment lost 2 bases and the J segment 4 bases; nucleotides outside the gene matches: 3. The DNA of the CDR3 is TGTGCCTGGAGTCCAGGACAGGGGTACAATGAGCAGTTCTTC. Translating gives CAWSPGQGYNEQFF.

V gene TRBV27 combines with J gene TRBJ1-5, with a tentative D call TRBD1 (6 bases). Per the germline V gene, CDR1 is MNHEY and CDR2 is SMNVEV (reference sequence). The CDR3 totals 14 residues. The V end was cut by 6 bases, the J end by 1 base, with 10 bases between. The DNA for the CDR3 is TGTGCCAGCAGGCAGGGGATGAGCAATCAGCCCCAGCATTTT. Amino acids: CASRQGMSNQPQHF.

The chain's CDR3 is CASSEEGLGNEQFF. The CDR3, as DNA: TGTGCCAGCAGTGAGGAGGGGCTTGGTAATGAGCAGTTCTTC. The chain carries TRBV2 and TRBJ2-1, with a tentative D call TRBD2 (6 bases). CDR1 and CDR2 from the germline V gene are SNHLY and FYNNEI. The length of the CDR3 is 14 residues. V dropped 3 bases and J dropped 7 bases, with 13 bases sitting between them. Drawing the rest from reference TRBV2 and TRBJ2-1, the complete variable domain is EPEVTQTPSHQVTQMGQEVILRCVPISNHLYFYWYRQILGQKVEFLVSFYNNEISEKSEIFDDQFSVERPDGSNFTLKIRSTKLEDSAMYFCASSEEGLGNEQFFGPGTRLTVL.

The gene calls are TRBV28 and TRBJ1-1, with a possible D match to TRBD1 (6 bases). This CDR3 region has 14 residues. Germline CDR1 is MDHEN and CDR2 is SYDVKM. Trimming took 6 bases from V and 4 from J, leaving 15 bases between them. The CDR3 bases are TGTGCCAGCAGACTCCCCACAGGGAGCACTGAAGCTTTCTTT. This gives the protein CASRLPTGSTEAFF.

The chain has TRBV6-5 and TRBJ2-5, with a tentative D call TRBD1 (6 bases). The J call is uncertain, as TRBJ2-7 better fits the DNA end. This CDR3 region has 15 residues. Germline CDR1 reads MNHEY; CDR2 reads SVGAGI. The CDR3 loop is CASSYYPTGSYEQYF. The CDR3 bases are TGTGCCAGCAGTTACTACCCCACAGGGAGTTACGAGCAGTACTTC.

The chain has TRBV5-1 and TRBJ2-7, with D tentatively TRBD2 (5 bases). Germline V gives CDR1 SGHRS, CDR2 YFSETQ. The V and J ends lost 0 bases and 1 base respectively, with 17 bases between them. This CDR3 is built from 17 residues. The CDR3 region has the DNA TGCGCCAGCAGCTTGGTGATAGCTGCGGGTCCGTCCTACGAGCAGTACTTC. It is translated as CASSLVIAAGPSYEQYF.

The chain employs TRBV10-3 and TRBJ2-5, with 7 bases lining up with TRBD2. Germline V gives CDR1 ENHRY, CDR2 SYGVKD. This CDR3 contains 16 residues. V shed 5 bases and J 2 bases; nucleotides not matched to a gene: 11. The CDR3, as DNA: TGTGCCATCAGTTCCTCTCGGACTAGTTTTCAAGAGACCCAGTACTTC. Translation gives CAISSSRTSFQETQYF.

The gene calls are TRBV7-9 and TRBJ2-7; 7 bases match TRBD2. Per the germline V gene, CDR1 is SEHNR and CDR2 is FQNEAQ (reference sequence). Unmatched junction bases numbered 5, after V lost 5 bases and J lost 7 bases. The CDR3 runs 12 residues. CDR3 protein: CASSPGAGEQYF. DNA of the CDR3: TGTGCCAGCAGCCCCGGAGCGGGGGAGCAGTACTTC.

V gene TRBV11-2 combines with J gene TRBJ2-7; D remains ambiguous. The CDR3 loop spans 13 amino acids. Per the germline V gene, CDR1 is SGHAT and CDR2 is FQNNGV. The germline V and J ends were trimmed by 0 bases and 7 bases, with 10 bases remaining between them. CDR3 coding DNA: TGTGCCAGCAGCTTAGAACATTACGGGGAGCAGTACTTC. This sequence encodes CASSLEHYGEQYF. Complete variable domain (other parts from reference TRBV11-2 and TRBJ2-7): EAGVAQSPRYKIIEKRQSVAFWCNPISGHATLYWYQQILGQGPKLLIQFQNNGVVDDSQLPKDRFSAERLKGVDSTLKIQPAKLEDSAVYLCASSLEHYGEQYFGPGTRLTVT.

The sample holds a few counts of this clone. The chain joins TRBV29-1 to TRBJ1-1; 7 bases are a match to TRBD1. This CDR3 contains 14 residues. The germline V gene has CDR1 SQVTM and CDR2 ANQGSEA. Trimming removed 4 bases from V and 6 bases from J; junction bases left unmatched: 11. This chain's CDR3 is CSVGTTGQGPEAFF. The CDR3 DNA reads TGCAGCGTTGGGACGACAGGGCAAGGCCCTGAAGCTTTCTTT.

The rearrangement links TRBV7-2 to TRBJ1-1; no definite D call. V lost 2 bases and J lost 11, with 18 bases in between. The CDR3 length is 14 residues. Germline assignment: CDR1 SGHTA and CDR2 FQGNSA. In DNA, the CDR3 is TGTGCCAGCAGCTTATTTCATCCCGGGGATGAGGCTTTCTTT. Residues: CASSLFHPGDEAFF.

This rearrangement joins TRBV29-1 to TRBJ1-1; 9 bases agree with TRBD1. Germline CDR1 reads SQVTM; CDR2 reads ANQGSEA. The V gene end was trimmed by 2 bases and the J gene end by 5 bases; junction bases not matched to a gene: 3. This CDR3 region has 13 residues. The CDR3 sequence: CSVETGGWTEAFF. The CDR3 bases are TGCAGCGTTGAAACAGGGGGCTGGACTGAAGCTTTCTTT.

This clone was seen only once. The rearrangement uses TRBV4-1 and TRBJ2-2, with D perhaps matching TRBD1 (6 bases). The CDR3 covers 16 residues. Germline CDR1 and CDR2: MGHRA and YSYEKL. V lost 4 bases, J lost 4 bases, and 16 bases lay in between. Here the CDR3 reads CASSLGTFRGTGELFF. CDR3 in DNA: TGCGCCAGCAGCCTTGGGACATTCAGGGGCACCGGGGAGCTGTTTTTT.

The chain combines TRBV7-2 with TRBJ1-3; 7 nucleotides agree with TRBD1. The V gene's germline CDR1 is SGHTA and CDR2 FQGNSA. The V segment lost 5 bases and the J segment 1 base; nucleotides outside the gene matches: 2. This CDR3 spans 14 amino acids. This chain's CDR3 is CASSAQGSGNTIYF. The CDR3 coding sequence is TGTGCCAGCAGCGCACAGGGGTCTGGAAACACCATATATTTT.

This clone was recorded once. The rearrangement links TRBV18 to TRBJ1-1; D unclear. CDR1 is KGHSH and CDR2 is LQKENI in the germline V gene. Trimming cost V 2 bases and J 6 bases, with 16 bases left between them. The CDR3 sequence is 15 residues long. The CDR3 sequence: CASSPWGDLTSEAFF. CDR3 bases: TGTGCCAGCTCACCATGGGGAGATCTAACTTCTGAAGCTTTCTTT.

This clone was recorded a few times. This chain connects TRBV29-1 to TRBJ2-2, with 10 bases lining up with TRBD2. After removal of 6 bases from V and 7 bases from J, the junction contained 8 bases not matched to a gene. The CDR3 length is 14 residues. The germline CDR1 and CDR2 sequences are SQVTM and ANQGSEA. The CDR3 DNA is TGCAGCGTGCTAGCGGGGGTGCGTAGCGGGGAGCTGTTTTTT. Translated, it gives CSVLAGVRSGELFF.

The chain is built from TRBV7-9 and TRBJ2-7, with 9 positions matching TRBD1. The germline V gene encodes CDR1 SEHNR and CDR2 FQNEAQ (reference sequence). V was pared by 4 bases and J by 5 bases, with 6 bases of the junction left unmatched. The CDR3 length is 14 residues. Here the CDR3 reads CASSYRQGVHEQYF. The DNA of the CDR3 is TGTGCCAGCAGCTACCGACAGGGGGTCCACGAGCAGTACTTC.

The V call is TRBV7-9, the J call TRBJ2-3; D remains ambiguous. Germline V gene data show CDR1 as SEHNR and CDR2 as FQNEAQ (reference sequence). The CDR3 length is 15 residues. V was clipped by 4 bases and J by 1 base, with 12 bases between them. This CDR3 is CASSSVLRGTDTQYF. The CDR3 region has the DNA TGTGCCAGCAGCTCGGTCCTAAGAGGCACAGATACGCAGTATTTT.

The gene calls are TRBV28 and TRBJ2-3, with a possible D match to TRBD2 (5 bases). The CDR3 loop spans 14 amino acids. CDR1 MDHEN and CDR2 SYDVKM come from the germline V gene. V was trimmed by 6 bases and J by 2 bases, leaving 12 bases between them. This CDR3 is CASRWTFNTDTQYF. The DNA for the CDR3 is TGTGCCAGCAGGTGGACTTTTAACACAGATACGCAGTATTTT.

This rearrangement joins TRBV19 to TRBJ2-7, with 7 nucleotides matching TRBD1. The CDR3 is 14 residues long. V lost 9 bases, J lost 2 bases, and 10 bases stayed unmatched. The germline CDR1 and CDR2 sequences are LNHDA and SQIVND (reference sequence). This CDR3 reads CASKTGVRAYEQYF. CDR3 in DNA: TGTGCCAGCAAAACAGGGGTTCGGGCCTACGAGCAGTACTTC. The complete variable domain, with remaining parts taken from reference TRBV19 and TRBJ2-7, reads DGGITQSPKYLFRKEGQNVTLSCEQNLNHDAMYWYRQDPGQGLRLIYYSQIVNDFQKGDIAEGYSVSREKKESFPLTVTSAQKNPTAFYLCASKTGVRAYEQYFGPGTRLTVT.

The J gene is TRBJ1-1, the V gene TRBV30; maybe TRBD1 (5 bases). This CDR3 has 16 residues. CDR1 is GTSNPN, CDR2 SVGIG, per germline (reference sequence). The V gene lost 5 bases and the J gene lost 0 bases, with 19 bases spanning the gap. DNA for the CDR3: TGTGCCTGGGATGGGTGGGGAGGGACCTTGAACACTGAAGCTTTCTTT. It yields the protein CAWDGWGGTLNTEAFF. The variable domain in full, with the rest retrieved from reference TRBV30 and TRBJ1-1, is SQTIHQWPATLVQPVGSPLSLECTVEGTSNPNLYWYRQAAGRGLQLLFYSVGIGQISSEVPQNLSASRPQDRQFILSSKKLLLSDSGFYLCAWDGWGGTLNTEAFFGQGTRLTVV.

The chain links TRBV7-6 to TRBJ2-5; 10 bases agree with TRBD2. The CDR3 spans 17 residues. CDR1 SGHVS and CDR2 FNYEAQ come from the germline V gene. V lost 1 base and J lost 5; bases outside the gene matches: 10. In nucleotides, the CDR3 is TGTGCCAGCAGCTTAGGAGCGGGGGGGTCCCTTCCGGAGACCCAGTACTTC. Translation gives CASSLGAGGSLPETQYF.

The chain employs TRBV7-9 and TRBJ1-1; D is ambiguous. The CDR3 consists of 11 residues. V was pared by 8 bases and J by 6 bases, with 10 bases between. Germline V gene sequence: CDR1 SEHNR, CDR2 FQNEAQ (reference sequence). The CDR3 loop is CASSYGAEAFF. The CDR3 DNA is TGTGCCAGCTCTTACGGGGCTGAAGCTTTCTTT.

The chain joins TRBV14 to TRBJ2-2, with TRBD1 as a possible D gene (5 bases). This CDR3 has 13 residues. V was pared by 2 bases and J by 7 bases, with 8 bases between. Germline assignment: CDR1 SGHDN and CDR2 FVKESK. The CDR3 DNA is TGTGCCAGCAGCCAACAGGGTGTCGGGGAGCTGTTTTTT. Its protein is CASSQQGVGELFF.